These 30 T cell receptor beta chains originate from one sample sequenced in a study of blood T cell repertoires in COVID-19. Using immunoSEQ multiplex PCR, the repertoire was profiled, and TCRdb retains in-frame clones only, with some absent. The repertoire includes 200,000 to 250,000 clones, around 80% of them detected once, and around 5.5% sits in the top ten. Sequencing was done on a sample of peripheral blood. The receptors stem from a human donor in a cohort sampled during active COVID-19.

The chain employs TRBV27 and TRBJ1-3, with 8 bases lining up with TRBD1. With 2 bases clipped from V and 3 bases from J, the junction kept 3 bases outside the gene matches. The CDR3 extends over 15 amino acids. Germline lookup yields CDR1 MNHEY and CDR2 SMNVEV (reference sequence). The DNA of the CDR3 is TGTGCCAGCAGTTTACAGGGGGCGCTTGGAAACACCATATATTTT. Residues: CASSLQGALGNTIYF.

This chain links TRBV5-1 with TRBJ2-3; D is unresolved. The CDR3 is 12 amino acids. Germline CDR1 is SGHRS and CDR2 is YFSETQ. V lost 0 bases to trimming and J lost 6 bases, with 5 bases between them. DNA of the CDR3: TGCGCCAGCAGCTTGGCGCAGGATACGCAGTATTTT. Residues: CASSLAQDTQYF.

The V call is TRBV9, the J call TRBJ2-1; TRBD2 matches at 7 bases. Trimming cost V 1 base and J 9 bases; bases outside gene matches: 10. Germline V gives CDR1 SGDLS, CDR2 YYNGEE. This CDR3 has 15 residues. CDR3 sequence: CASSVRRELFIEQFF. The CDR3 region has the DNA TGTGCCAGCAGCGTAAGGCGGGAGCTTTTTATTGAGCAGTTCTTC.

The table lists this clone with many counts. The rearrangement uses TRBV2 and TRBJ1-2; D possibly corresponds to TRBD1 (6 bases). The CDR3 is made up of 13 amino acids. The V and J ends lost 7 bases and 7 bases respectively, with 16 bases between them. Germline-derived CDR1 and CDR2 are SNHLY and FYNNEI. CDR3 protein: CASISTGYSGYTF. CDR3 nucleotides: TGTGCCAGCATATCGACAGGCTATAGTGGCTACACCTTC.

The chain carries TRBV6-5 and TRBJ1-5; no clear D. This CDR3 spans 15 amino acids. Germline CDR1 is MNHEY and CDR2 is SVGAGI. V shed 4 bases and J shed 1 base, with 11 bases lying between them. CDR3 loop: CASSFRQESNQPQHF. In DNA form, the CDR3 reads TGTGCCAGCAGTTTCCGACAAGAGAGCAATCAGCCCCAGCATTTT.

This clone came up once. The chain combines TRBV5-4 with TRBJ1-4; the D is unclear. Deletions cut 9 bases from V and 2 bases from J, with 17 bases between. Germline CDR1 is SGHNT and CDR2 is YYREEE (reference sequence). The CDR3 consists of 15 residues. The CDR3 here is CATSAGSSTNEKLFF. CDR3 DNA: TGTGCCACCTCTGCGGGCTCTTCGACTAATGAAAAACTGTTTTTT.

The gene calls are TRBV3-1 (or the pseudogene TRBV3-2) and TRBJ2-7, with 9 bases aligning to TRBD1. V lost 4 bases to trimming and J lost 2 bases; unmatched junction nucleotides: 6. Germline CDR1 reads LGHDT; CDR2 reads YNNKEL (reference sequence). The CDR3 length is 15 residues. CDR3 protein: CASSRGGQGTYEQYF. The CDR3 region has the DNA TGTGCCAGCAGCCGAGGAGGACAGGGGACCTACGAGCAGTACTTC.

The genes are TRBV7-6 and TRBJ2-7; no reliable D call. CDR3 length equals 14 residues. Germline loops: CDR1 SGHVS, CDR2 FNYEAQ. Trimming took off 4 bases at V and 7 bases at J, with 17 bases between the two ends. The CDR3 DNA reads TGTGCCAGCAGCTCCCAAGATATGTTCGGGGAGCAGTACTTC. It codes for CASSSQDMFGEQYF.

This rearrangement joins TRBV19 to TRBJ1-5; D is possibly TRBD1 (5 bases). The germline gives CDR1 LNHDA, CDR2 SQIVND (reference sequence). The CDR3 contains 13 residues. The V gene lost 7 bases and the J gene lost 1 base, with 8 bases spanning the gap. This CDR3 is CASKDTSNQPQHF. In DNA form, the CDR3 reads TGTGCCAGTAAGGACACCAGCAATCAGCCCCAGCATTTT.

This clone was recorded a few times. The DNA of the CDR3 is TGTGCCAGCAGCTTGGATCCACTCCCTCTGCCCGAAAAACTGTTTTTT. Translation gives CASSLDPLPLPEKLFF. The chain carries TRBV5-4 and TRBJ1-4; D gene uncertain. V was pared by 0 bases and J by 8 bases, with 17 bases between. The CDR3 totals 16 residues. Germline lookup yields CDR1 SGHNT and CDR2 YYREEE (reference sequence).

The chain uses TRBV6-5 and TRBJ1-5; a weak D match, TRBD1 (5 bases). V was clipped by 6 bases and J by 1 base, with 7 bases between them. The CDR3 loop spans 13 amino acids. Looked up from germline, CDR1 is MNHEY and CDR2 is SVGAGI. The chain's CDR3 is CASSRTSNQPQHF. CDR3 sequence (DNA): TGTGCCAGCAGCAGGACAAGCAATCAGCCCCAGCATTTT.

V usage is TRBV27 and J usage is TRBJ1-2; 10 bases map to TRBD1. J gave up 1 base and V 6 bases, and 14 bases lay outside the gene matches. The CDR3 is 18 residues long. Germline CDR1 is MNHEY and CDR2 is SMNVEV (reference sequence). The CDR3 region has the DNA TGTGCCAGCAGCCGAACACCGGGACAGGGGTCCGGTAACTATGGCTACACCTTC. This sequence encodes CASSRTPGQGSGNYGYTF.

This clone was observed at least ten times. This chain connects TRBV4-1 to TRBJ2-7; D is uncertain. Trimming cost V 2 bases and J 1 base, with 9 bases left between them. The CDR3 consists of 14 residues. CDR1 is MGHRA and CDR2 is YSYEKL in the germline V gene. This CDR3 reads CASSQNPSSYEQYF. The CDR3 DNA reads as TGCGCCAGCAGCCAAAACCCCAGTTCCTACGAGCAGTACTTC.

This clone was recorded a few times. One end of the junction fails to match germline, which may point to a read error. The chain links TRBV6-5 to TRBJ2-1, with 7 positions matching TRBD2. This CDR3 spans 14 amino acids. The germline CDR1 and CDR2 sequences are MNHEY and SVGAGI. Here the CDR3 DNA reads TGTGCCAGCAGAAGCGGGGCCTCCAACAATGAGCAGTTCTTC. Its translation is CASRSGASNNEQFF.

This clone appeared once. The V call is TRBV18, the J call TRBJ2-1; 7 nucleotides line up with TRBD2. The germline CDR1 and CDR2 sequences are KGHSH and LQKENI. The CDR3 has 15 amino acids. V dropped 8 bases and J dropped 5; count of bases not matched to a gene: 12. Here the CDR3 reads CASRTGTTRNNEQFF. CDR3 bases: TGTGCCAGCCGGACCGGGACTACAAGAAACAATGAGCAGTTCTTC.

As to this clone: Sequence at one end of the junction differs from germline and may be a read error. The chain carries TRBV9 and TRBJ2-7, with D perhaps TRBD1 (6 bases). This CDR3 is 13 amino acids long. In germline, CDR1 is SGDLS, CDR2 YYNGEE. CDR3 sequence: CARSAQGHYEQYF. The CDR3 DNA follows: TGTGCCAGGAGCGCACAGGGTCATTACGAGCAGTACTTC.

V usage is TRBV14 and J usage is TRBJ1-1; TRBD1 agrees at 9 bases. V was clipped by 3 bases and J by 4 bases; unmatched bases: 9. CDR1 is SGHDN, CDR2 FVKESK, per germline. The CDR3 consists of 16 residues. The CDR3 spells CASSHRDRAFGTEAFF. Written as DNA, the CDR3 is TGTGCCAGCAGCCACCGGGACAGGGCCTTTGGCACTGAAGCTTTCTTT.

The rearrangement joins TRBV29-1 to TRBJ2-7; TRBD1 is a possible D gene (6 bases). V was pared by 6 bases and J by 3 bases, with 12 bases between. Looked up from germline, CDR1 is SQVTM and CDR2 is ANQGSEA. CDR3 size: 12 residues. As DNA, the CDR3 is TGCAGCGTCGAACAGGGAAACTACGAGCAGTACTTC. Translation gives CSVEQGNYEQYF.

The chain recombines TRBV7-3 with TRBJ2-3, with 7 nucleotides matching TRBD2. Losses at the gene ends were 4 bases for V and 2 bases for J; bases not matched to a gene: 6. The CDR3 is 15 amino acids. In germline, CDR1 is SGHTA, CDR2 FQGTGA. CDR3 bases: TGTGCCAGCAGCTCGGGGGGACTCATCACAGATACGCAGTATTTT. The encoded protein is CASSSGGLITDTQYF.

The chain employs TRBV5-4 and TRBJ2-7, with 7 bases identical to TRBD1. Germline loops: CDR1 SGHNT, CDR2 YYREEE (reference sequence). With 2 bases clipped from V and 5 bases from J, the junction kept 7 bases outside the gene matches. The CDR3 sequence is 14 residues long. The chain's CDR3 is CASSLPGQSNEQYF. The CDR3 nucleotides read TGTGCCAGCAGCTTACCGGGACAGAGTAACGAGCAGTACTTC.

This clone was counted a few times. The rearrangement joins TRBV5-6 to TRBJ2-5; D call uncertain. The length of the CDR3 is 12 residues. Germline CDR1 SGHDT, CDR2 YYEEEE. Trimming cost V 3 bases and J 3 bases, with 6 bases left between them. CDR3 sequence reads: CASSSIEETQYF. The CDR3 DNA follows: TGTGCCAGCAGCTCCATTGAAGAGACCCAGTACTTC.

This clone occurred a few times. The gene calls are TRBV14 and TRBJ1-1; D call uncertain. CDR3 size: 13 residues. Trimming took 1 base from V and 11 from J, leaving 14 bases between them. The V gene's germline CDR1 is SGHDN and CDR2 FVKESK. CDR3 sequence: CASSQVRGAGAFF. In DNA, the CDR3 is TGTGCCAGCAGCCAAGTAAGAGGCGCTGGCGCTTTCTTT. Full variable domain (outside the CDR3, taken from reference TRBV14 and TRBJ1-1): EAGVTQFPSHSVIEKGQTVTLRCDPISGHDNLYWYRRVMGKEIKFLLHFVKESKQDESGMPNNRFLAERTGGTYSTLKVQPAELEDSGVYFCASSQVRGAGAFFGQGTRLTVV.

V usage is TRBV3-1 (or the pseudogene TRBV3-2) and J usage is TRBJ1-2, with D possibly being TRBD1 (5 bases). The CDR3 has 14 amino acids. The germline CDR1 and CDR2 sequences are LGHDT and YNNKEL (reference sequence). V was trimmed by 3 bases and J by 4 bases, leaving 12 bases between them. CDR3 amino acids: CASSQETVLYGYTF. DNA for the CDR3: TGTGCCAGCAGCCAGGAGACAGTTCTCTATGGCTACACCTTC.

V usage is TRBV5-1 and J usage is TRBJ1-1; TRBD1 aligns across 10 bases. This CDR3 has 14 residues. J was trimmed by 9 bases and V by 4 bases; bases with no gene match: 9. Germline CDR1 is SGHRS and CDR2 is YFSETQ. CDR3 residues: CASSPRDRGNKAFF. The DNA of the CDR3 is TGCGCCAGCAGCCCAAGGGACAGGGGAAATAAAGCTTTCTTT.

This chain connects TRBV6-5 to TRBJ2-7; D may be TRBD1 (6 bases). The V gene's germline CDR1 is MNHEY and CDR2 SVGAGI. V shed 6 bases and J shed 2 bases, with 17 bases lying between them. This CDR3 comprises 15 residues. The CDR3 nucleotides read TGTGCCAGCAGAACCGTGGGGACATTGACCTACGAGCAGTACTTC. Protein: CASRTVGTLTYEQYF.

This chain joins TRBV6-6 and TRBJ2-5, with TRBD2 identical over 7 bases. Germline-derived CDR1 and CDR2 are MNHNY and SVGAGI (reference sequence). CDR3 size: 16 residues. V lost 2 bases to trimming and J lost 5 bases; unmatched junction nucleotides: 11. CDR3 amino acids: CASSYGLAEKVETQYF. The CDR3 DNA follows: TGTGCCAGCAGTTACGGCCTAGCGGAGAAAGTGGAGACCCAGTACTTC.

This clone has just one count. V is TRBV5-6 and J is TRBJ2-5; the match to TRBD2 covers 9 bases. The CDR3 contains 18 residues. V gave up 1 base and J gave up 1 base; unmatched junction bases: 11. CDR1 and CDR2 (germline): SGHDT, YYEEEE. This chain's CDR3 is CASSLRLIGGRAQETQYF. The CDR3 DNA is TGTGCCAGCAGCTTGCGCTTGATTGGCGGGAGGGCCCAAGAGACCCAGTACTTC. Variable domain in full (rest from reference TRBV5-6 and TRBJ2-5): DAGVTQSPTHLIKTRGQQVTLRCSPKSGHDTVSWYQQALGQGPQFIFQYYEEEERQRGNFPDRFSGHQFPNYSSELNVNALLLGDSALYLCASSLRLIGGRAQETQYFGPGTRLLVL.

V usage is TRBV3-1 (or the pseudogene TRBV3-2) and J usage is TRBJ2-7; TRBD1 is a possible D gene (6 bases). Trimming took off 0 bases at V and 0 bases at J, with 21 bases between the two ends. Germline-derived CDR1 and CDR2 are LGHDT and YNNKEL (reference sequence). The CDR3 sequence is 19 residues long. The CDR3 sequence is CASSQESLLPGDPSYEQYF. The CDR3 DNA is TGTGCCAGCAGCCAAGAGTCCCTTCTTCCAGGGGACCCCTCCTACGAGCAGTACTTC.

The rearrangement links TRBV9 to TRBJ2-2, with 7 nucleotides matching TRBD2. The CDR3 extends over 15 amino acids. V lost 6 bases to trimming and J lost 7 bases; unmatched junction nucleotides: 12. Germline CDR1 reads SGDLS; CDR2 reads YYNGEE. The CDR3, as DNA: TGTGCCAGCACCCCGATGGCGGGAGAAGTCGGGGAGCTGTTTTTT. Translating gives CASTPMAGEVGELFF.

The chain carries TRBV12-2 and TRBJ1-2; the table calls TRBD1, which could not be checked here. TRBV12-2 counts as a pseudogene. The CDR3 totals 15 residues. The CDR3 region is CASRLRDRVNYGYTF. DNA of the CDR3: TGTGCAAGTCGCTTGCGGGACAGAGTTAACTATGGCTACACCTTC.